The 30 T cell receptor beta chains given below trace back to one sample, sequenced in a study of Graves' ophthalmopathy and Graves' hyperthyroidism. The sequenced template was RNA, covering the TCR beta CDR3 region. First-round RT-PCR relied on HTBI primers, and a second-round multiplex PCR came next. TCRdb called the multiplex PCR reads again in MiXCR, with one record for every CDR3 protein. The repertoire has 740,000 or so distinct CDR3 sequences, roughly 41% of them found once; the top ten carry approximately 46%. Sequencing was carried out using peripheral blood. These receptors were obtained from an adult man with Graves' ophthalmopathy.

The chain has TRBV10-3 and TRBJ2-6, with 9 bases aligning to TRBD1. The CDR3 extends over 16 amino acids. CDR1 is ENHRY, CDR2 SYGVKD, per germline. V lost 6 bases, J lost 4 bases, and 7 bases stayed unmatched. The CDR3 DNA is TGTGCCATCAGGGGGACAGGGAGGACCGGGGCCAACGTCCTGACTTTC. Residues: CAIRGTGRTGANVLTF.

The rearrangement joins TRBV7-9 to TRBJ2-7; D gene ambiguous. Germline V gives CDR1 SEHNR, CDR2 FQNEAQ (reference sequence). V shed 5 bases and J shed 2 bases, with 16 bases lying between them. The CDR3 sequence is 15 residues long. In DNA, the CDR3 is TGTGCCAGCAGCATCGACACTGCCCCAACCTACGAGCAGTACTTC. It translates to CASSIDTAPTYEQYF.

The chain uses TRBV9 and TRBJ2-7, with a possible D match to TRBD1 (5 bases). The CDR3 is made up of 12 amino acids. V shed 7 bases and J shed 5 bases, with 13 bases lying between them. Germline-derived CDR1 and CDR2 are SGDLS and YYNGEE. The CDR3 DNA sequence: TGTGCCAGCTCAGAGAACAGGAACGAGCAGTACTTC. Translation gives CASSENRNEQYF.

This clonotype was picked up a small number of times. This rearrangement joins TRBV7-9 to TRBJ1-6; 7 bases fit TRBD1. Germline lookup yields CDR1 SEHNR and CDR2 FQNEAQ (reference sequence). This CDR3 is built from 15 residues. V shed 3 bases, J shed 6 bases, and the junction held 5 bases outside the gene matches. The CDR3, as DNA: TGTGCCAGCAGCTTGGGCAACAGGGGTAATTCACCCCTCCACTTT. It is translated as CASSLGNRGNSPLHF.

Only a few counts were recorded for this clonotype. The chain is built from TRBV6-1 and TRBJ2-6; TRBD1 might be the D (5 bases). V was cut by 6 bases and J by 4 bases, with 13 bases left in between. This CDR3 comprises 15 residues. Germline assignment: CDR1 MNHNS and CDR2 SASEGT. CDR3 in amino acids: CASSIGHSGANVLTF. For the CDR3, the DNA is TGTGCCAGCAGCATCGGACATTCGGGGGCCAACGTCCTGACTTTC.

The gene calls are TRBV7-7 and TRBJ2-5; 8 positions match TRBD2. In germline, CDR1 is SSHAT, CDR2 FNYEAQ (reference sequence). CDR3 length: 13 amino acids. V dropped 3 bases and J dropped 8; count of bases not matched to a gene: 5. CDR3 protein: CASSFSGGATQYF. Here the CDR3 DNA reads TGTGCCAGCAGCTTCTCCGGGGGGGCCACCCAGTACTTC.

The chain carries TRBV7-2 and TRBJ2-7, with a possible D match to TRBD2 (5 bases). The CDR3 extends over 13 amino acids. Germline CDR1 is SGHTA and CDR2 is FQGNSA. The V end was cut by 6 bases, the J end by 10 bases, with 19 bases between. CDR3 region: CASSLSGSTNQYF. CDR3 nucleotide sequence: TGTGCCAGCAGTTTATCGGGGTCTACGAATCAGTACTTC.

The sample holds a few counts of this clonotype. This sequence joins TRBV4-3 and TRBJ2-7; a possible D gene is TRBD1 (6 bases). Germline-derived CDR1 and CDR2 are LGHNA and YSLEER. There are 12 residues in the CDR3. Trimming pared 1 base from V and 6 bases from J, leaving 7 bases between. The CDR3 is CASSQGGLEQYF. CDR3 coding DNA: TGCGCCAGCAGCCAAGGGGGGCTCGAGCAGTACTTC.

The DNA of the CDR3 is TGTGCCATCAGTTTTAACGGGCCTAATGAAAAACTGTTTTTT. Encoded protein: CAISFNGPNEKLFF. V is TRBV10-3 and J is TRBJ1-4; no clear D gene. The CDR3 is made up of 14 amino acids. V was shortened by 5 bases and J by 3 bases, with 10 bases between the two germline ends. Germline V gene lookup returns CDR1 ENHRY and CDR2 SYGVKD.

This clonotype was counted between two and nine times. The V gene is TRBV14, the J gene TRBJ1-1; 8 nucleotides match TRBD1. Unmatched junction bases numbered 3, after V lost 2 bases and J lost 1 base. The CDR3 runs to 15 residues. Per germline, CDR1 SGHDN and CDR2 FVKESK. CDR3 sequence (DNA): TGTGCCAGCAGCCAAAGGACAGGGTGGAACACTGAAGCTTTCTTT. Its translation is CASSQRTGWNTEAFF.

This clonotype occurred a few times. This chain uses TRBV4-1 with TRBJ1-1, with D unclear. Trimming cost V 0 bases and J 11 bases, with 13 bases left between them. In germline, CDR1 is MGHRA, CDR2 YSYEKL. CDR3 size: 13 residues. CDR3 nucleotides: TGCGCCAGCAGCCAAGAGATCGCCGTTGGTGCTTTCTTT. Translating gives CASSQEIAVGAFF.

Ten or more counts support this clonotype. V usage is TRBV7-9 and J usage is TRBJ1-4; a weak D match, TRBD1 (6 bases). Looked up from germline, CDR1 is SEHNR and CDR2 is FQNEAQ (reference sequence). V was clipped by 3 bases and J by 10 bases, with 9 bases between them. This CDR3 is built from 12 residues. Here the CDR3 DNA reads TGTGCCAGCAGCTTTCAGGGGACAAAACTGTTTTTT. Protein sequence: CASSFQGTKLFF. The variable domain in full, with the rest retrieved from reference TRBV7-9 and TRBJ1-4, is DTGVSQNPRHKITKRGQNVTFRCDPISEHNRLYWYRQTLGQGPEFLTYFQNEAQLEKSRLLSDRFSAERPKGSFSTLEIQRTEQGDSAMYLCASSFQGTKLFFGSGTQLSVL.

Many counts were recorded for this clonotype. The CDR3 reads CASSFLRGSYGYTF. The CDR3 DNA is TGTGCCAGCAGTTTTTTACGTGGGAGCTATGGCTACACCTTC. The gene calls are TRBV2 and TRBJ1-2; D is uncertain. Germline V lookup: CDR1 SNHLY, CDR2 FYNNEI. The CDR3 consists of 14 residues. Trimming cost V 5 bases and J 4 bases, with 14 bases left between them. Complete variable domain (other parts from reference TRBV2 and TRBJ1-2): EPEVTQTPSHQVTQMGQEVILRCVPISNHLYFYWYRQILGQKVEFLVSFYNNEISEKSEIFDDQFSVERPDGSNFTLKIRSTKLEDSAMYFCASSFLRGSYGYTFGSGTRLTVV.

The J gene is TRBJ2-7, the V gene TRBV7-9, with D possibly called TRBD1 or TRBD2 (5 bases each). In germline, CDR1 is SEHNR, CDR2 FQNEAQ (reference sequence). V was cut by 5 bases and J by 2 bases, with 16 bases left in between. The CDR3 extends over 15 amino acids. The CDR3 is CASSLGSGPAYEQYF. DNA for the CDR3: TGTGCCAGCAGCCTAGGCTCGGGGCCTGCCTACGAGCAGTACTTC.

Concerning this clonotype: A much larger clone is a single base away; this may be a read error. This chain joins TRBV2 and TRBJ1-2; D may be TRBD1 (5 bases). CDR1 is SNHLY, CDR2 FYNNEI, per germline. The CDR3 covers 14 residues. The CDR3: CTSSGSRVGYGYTF. The CDR3 bases are TGTACCAGCAGCGGGAGCAGGGTCGGGTATGGCTACACCTTC.

The chain carries TRBV25-1 and TRBJ2-5, with a possible D match to TRBD2 (6 bases). The CDR3 covers 17 residues. Germline CDR1 MGHDK, CDR2 SYGVNS. The V end was cut by 9 bases, the J end by 4 bases, with 27 bases between. The CDR3 here is CASSIDLGTRDSETQYF. CDR3 DNA: TGTGCCAGTAGTATAGACCTCGGGACCCGGGACTCAGAGACCCAGTACTTC.

Concerning this clonotype itself: One base away lies a much larger clone, so this may be a sequencing read error. This rearrangement joins TRBV20-1 to TRBJ2-5; D is ambiguous. Looked up from germline, CDR1 is DFQATT and CDR2 is SNEGSKA (reference sequence). CDR3 length: 13 residues. The CDR3 DNA sequence: TGCAGTCCCCAGGACCAGCTCCAAGAGGCCCAGTACTTC. Encoded protein: CSPQDQLQEAQYF.

This clonotype was counted ten times or more. V and J are TRBV2 and TRBJ2-6, with D maybe TRBD1 (6 bases). Germline CDR1 and CDR2: SNHLY and FYNNEI. Trimming shortened V by 3 bases and J by 4 bases, and 10 bases separated the two germline ends. The CDR3 totals 15 residues. CDR3 region: CASSDWGTGANVLTF. CDR3 nucleotides: TGTGCCAGCAGTGATTGGGGGACAGGGGCCAACGTCCTGACTTTC.

The V and J genes are TRBV7-2 and TRBJ1-2; 7 nucleotides align to TRBD1. Germline V lookup: CDR1 SGHTA, CDR2 FQGNSA. The CDR3 sequence is 14 residues long. Germline trimming cut 5 bases from V and 2 bases from J; bases unmatched to any gene: 5. CDR3 residues: CASSARDSNYGYTF. In DNA, the CDR3 is TGTGCCAGCAGCGCCCGGGACAGCAACTATGGCTACACCTTC.

The chain carries TRBV6-5 and TRBJ2-7; D remains unclear. CDR3 size: 14 residues. V lost 1 base and J 2 bases, leaving 9 bases between the germline ends. Germline CDR1 and CDR2: MNHEY and SVGAGI. The CDR3 DNA reads as TGTGCCAGCAGTTACTACTCGACAACCTACGAGCAGTACTTC. This sequence encodes CASSYYSTTYEQYF.

This rearrangement joins TRBV7-9 to TRBJ1-1; 11 nucleotides align to TRBD1. The CDR3 consists of 15 residues. Trimming cost V 4 bases and J 3 bases; bases outside gene matches: 4. CDR1 and CDR2 from the germline V gene are SEHNR and FQNEAQ (reference sequence). The CDR3 coding sequence is TGTGCCAGCAGCTGGGGACAGGGGGGCTACACTGAAGCTTTCTTT. The encoded protein is CASSWGQGGYTEAFF.

Remarks on this clonotype: A much larger clone lies one base from this, so it may be a read error. The chain is built from TRBV10-3 and TRBJ1-2; D is ambiguous. Germline V gives CDR1 ENHRY, CDR2 SYGVKD. V was cut by 0 bases and J by 7 bases, with 9 bases left in between. The CDR3 loop spans 13 amino acids. This CDR3 is CAISESEASGYTF. Written as DNA, the CDR3 is TGTGCCATCAGTGAGTCCGAGGCGTCTGGCTACACCTTC.

Regarding this clonotype: The CDR3 does not end in the conserved phenylalanine or tryptophan, so this is likely a read error. The gene calls are TRBV7-3 and TRBJ2-2; perhaps D is TRBD1 or TRBD2 (6 bases each). The CDR3 contains 16 residues. Trimming removed 5 bases from V and 3 bases from J, with 16 bases in between. From germline, CDR1 is SGHTA and CDR2 FQGTGA. CDR3 DNA: TGTGCCAGCAGCCAATTCGGACAGCGGGACACCGGGGAGCTGTTTTCT. As protein: CASSQFGQRDTGELFS.

The chain combines TRBV2 with TRBJ2-7, with D possibly matching TRBD2 (6 bases). The CDR3 is made up of 13 amino acids. Trimming pared 9 bases from V and 2 bases from J, leaving 14 bases between. Germline V gives CDR1 SNHLY, CDR2 FYNNEI. CDR3 bases: TGTGCCAGTTGGGAGGCAGGAGCCTACGAGCAGTACTTC. This encodes CASWEAGAYEQYF.

V and J are TRBV29-1 and TRBJ2-3, with D hard to call. V was shortened by 3 bases and J by 1 base, with 8 bases between the two germline ends. This CDR3 region has 13 residues. Germline CDR1 reads SQVTM; CDR2 reads ANQGSEA. CDR3 DNA sequence: TGCAGCGTTGATGACGGCCGCACAGATACGCAGTATTTT. Its protein product is CSVDDGRTDTQYF.

This clonotype was seen only a few times. This sequence joins TRBV2 and TRBJ1-2; TRBD1 agrees at 11 bases. The CDR3 covers 15 residues. J lost 6 bases, V lost 5 bases, and 8 bases had no gene match. The V gene's germline CDR1 is SNHLY and CDR2 FYNNEI. The CDR3 sequence: CASSTGTGGRHGYTF. CDR3 nucleotide sequence: TGTGCCAGCAGTACCGGGACAGGGGGTCGGCATGGCTACACCTTC.

In DNA, the CDR3 is TGCAGCTATAAGACAGGGGGCGATCGCTATGGCTACACCTTC. It is translated as CSYKTGGDRYGYTF. The V call is TRBV29-1, the J call TRBJ1-2; 10 bases map to TRBD1. Trimming at V came to 8 bases and at J to 4 bases, leaving 10 bases not matched to a gene. The CDR3 sequence is 14 residues long. Germline V lookup: CDR1 SQVTM, CDR2 ANQGSEA.

The chain joins TRBV2 to TRBJ2-7; D possibly corresponds to TRBD1 (6 bases). The CDR3 is 13 residues long. V dropped 9 bases and J dropped 6 bases, with 18 bases sitting between them. Germline lookup yields CDR1 SNHLY and CDR2 FYNNEI. The CDR3 spells CASMPDRYSEQYF. The CDR3 nucleotides are TGTGCCAGTATGCCGGACAGATATTCCGAGCAGTACTTC. Together with reference TRBV2 and TRBJ2-7, the CDR3 gives the full variable domain: EPEVTQTPSHQVTQMGQEVILRCVPISNHLYFYWYRQILGQKVEFLVSFYNNEISEKSEIFDDQFSVERPDGSNFTLKIRSTKLEDSAMYFCASMPDRYSEQYFGPGTRLTVT.

The table lists this clonotype with a count of one. This sequence joins TRBV10-3 and TRBJ2-1; D call uncertain. The CDR3 length is 12 residues. V lost 2 bases, J lost 5 bases, and 4 bases lay in between. CDR1 is ENHRY and CDR2 is SYGVKD in the germline V gene. This chain's CDR3 is CAISEANNEQFF. The CDR3 nucleotides are TGTGCCATCAGTGAGGCTAACAATGAGCAGTTCTTC.

This clonotype was seen only a few times. The chain recombines TRBV19 with TRBJ1-1; possibly TRBD1 for D (6 bases). Trimming removed 5 bases at V and 5 bases at J, with 24 bases between. The germline gives CDR1 LNHDA, CDR2 SQIVND (reference sequence). The CDR3 consists of 17 residues. In DNA, the CDR3 is TGTGCCAGTAGTTTTCGTTTTAGGAACAGGGTCGGTACTGAAGCTTTCTTT. Its translation: CASSFRFRNRVGTEAFF.